Detailed here is one T cell receptor beta chain. What it recognizes is unknown. The data were obtained in a study of T cell responses to AZD1222 COVID-19 vaccine. Study-level points and caveats: It was only a handful of AZD1222 recipients who were seropositive at baseline.

CDR3 size: 11 residues. CDR1 KGHSH and CDR2 LQKENI come from the germline V gene. V lost 5 bases and J lost 3, with 4 bases in between. TCRdb's copy holds only in-frame clones and misses some; the assay was immunoSEQ multiplex PCR. In the table there are approximately 140,000 clones, approximately 94% of which are singletons. This TCR was recovered from an adult in good health. This material consisted of peripheral blood, taken on day 0 of AZD1222 vaccination. V gene TRBV18 combines with J gene TRBJ1-1; D is unresolved. The chain's CDR3 is CASSSHTEAFF. The CDR3 DNA follows: TGTGCCAGCTCAAGCCACACTGAAGCTTTCTTT. Supplemented by reference TRBV18 and TRBJ1-1, the full variable domain reads NAGVMQNPRHLVRRRGQEARLRCSPMKGHSHVYWYRQLPEEGLKFMVYLQKENIIDESGMPKERFSAEFPKEGPSILRIQQVVRGDSAAYFCASSSHTEAFFGQGTRLTVV.